This is a list of T cell receptor beta chains from one sample in a study of identical twins. TCRdb reanalysed the 5' RACE reads using MiXCR and keeps one entry per CDR3 protein. Among 1,800,000 or so distinct CDR3 sequences, under 35% were seen once, and the ten largest hold approximately 0.25%. The sample consisted of cord blood. Receptors were obtained from a newborn girl in good health. Each CDR3 is given without its conserved first and last residue.

TRBJ1-6 TRBV28 ASSLTGQVTLSPLH
TRBJ2-1 TRBV27 SSSGLGEQF
TRBJ2-3 TRBV12-3/TRBV12-4 ASSPRGPYADAQY
TRBJ2-1 TRBV10-3 AIGDKGHSSYNEQF
NA TRBV11-2 ASSLVRGDSYNEQY
TRBJ1-1 TRBV12-3/TRBV12-4 ASSLGRDRVLSAEAF
TRBJ2-3 TRBV7-9 ASSRRGPGTDTQY
TRBJ2-5 TRBV6-5 ASSGPPGRNNNEQY
TRBJ1-1 TRBV4-2 ASSQDKTGGVTTEAF
TRBJ2-4 TRBV5-1 ASSLWRGGPREQY
TRBJ2-7 TRBV6-6 ASSSPPWGTSVYEQY
TRBJ2-7 TRBV29-1 SVEAGAYERY
TRBJ2-5 TRBV4-2 ASSADGASRRHEQY
TRBJ1-1 TRBV20-1 SARGSTNTEAF
TRBJ1-5 TRBV27 ASSLYSASSNQPQH
TRBJ2-3 TRBV20-1 SARDLLAGYGDTQY
TRBJ2-3 TRBV12-3/TRBV12-4 ASSLGQRRAPDTQY
TRBJ2-7 TRBV10-3 VISGERREYEQY
TRBJ2-4 TRBV20-1 SARETGREQY
NA TRBV19 ASRGQGINEQY
TRBJ1-5 TRBV5-5 ASSLVSGQPQH
TRBJ2-3 TRBV5-1 ASSLTLAGGGTDTQY
TRBJ1-2 TRBV29-1 SVAGGYGYT
TRBJ1-1 TRBV5-1 ASSLDAGMNTEAF